Sequencing of this T cell receptor beta chain was carried out in a study of Ad26.COV2.S vaccination and SARS-CoV-2 variants. Details on this clone: Its cognate antigen is unknown.

Stated treatment: roughly 19 received Ad26.COV2.S at low or high dose, single or two shots; 5 received placebo; per-sample allocation not given. Sampling took place 63 days after the first vaccine or placebo injection. The donor's status was that of an adult aged 18-55 years in Boston. CDR1 is SGHVS and CDR2 is FQNEAQ in the germline V gene. V was shortened by 5 bases and J by 2 bases, with 16 bases between the two germline ends. CDR3 length equals 17 residues. General observations from the study: Individuals receiving vaccine had higher spike-specific TCR breadth than placebo recipients did.

Sequencing was performed with immunoSEQ multiplex PCR; in TCRdb, only in-frame clones are kept and a portion is missing. The table lists approximately 480,000 clones, 87% of them singletons, with roughly 13% in the top ten. The chain is built from TRBV7-8 and TRBJ2-6, with D tentatively TRBD1 (5 bases). Material: peripheral blood, obtained in a trial of Ad26.COV2.S vaccine versus placebo. This TCR came from a person aged 18 to 59 who received the Ad26.COV2.S COVID-19 vaccine or a placebo. The CDR3 sequence is CASSLARVLAGANVLTF. CDR3 nucleotides: TGTGCCAGCAGCCTCGCCAGGGTACTTGCTGGGGCCAACGTCCTGACTTTC.